This T cell receptor beta chain was recorded in a study of blood T cell repertoires in COVID-19 (dated by TCRdb to 2018 to 2021). Notes on the research overall: Samples from collaborators originated in the United States, Italy and Spain and spanned both the acute and convalescent phases of COVID-19. The prospective study material was composed of cDNA or gDNA derived from T cells, B-cell-depleted T cells, or PBMCs. The dataset comprised deeply sampled blood TCRbeta repertoires from subjects exposed to, actively infected with, or recovered from COVID-19. The repertoires were released in a freely available public database intended as a resource for research on the immune response to SARS-CoV-2. The samples were drawn from the first 160 participants of the ongoing ImmuneRACE study and from 950 to 1,500 subjects provided by 6 global collaborators. Sample metadata almost always included a de-identified subject ID, COVID-19 status, age in years and sex. Where HLA class I and class II types were available, the types were taken from metadata supplied by the sample provider, not from assay-based typing.

TCRbeta CDR3 regions were amplified from genomic DNA by means of the immunoSEQ Assay, a bias-controlled multiplex PCR. The source study handled its data this way. The number of nucleated cells in each sample was estimated from the amplification of reference gene primers within the assay. To quantify the absolute abundance of each unique TCRbeta CDR3 rearrangement, sequence reads were collapsed and filtered. For each sample, productive Simpson clonality was calculated by taking the square root of Simpson's diversity index across productive rearrangements. TCRdb re-hosts the immuneACCESS table, in-frame sequences only. Its copies lack some clones; in the studies checked, an unresolved V gene accounts for under half of them, and the cause for the rest is not known. The DNA gave D and trimming, while V, J and clone size come from that table. The sample records approximately 300,000 clones, roughly 87% of which are singletons. The top ten clonotypes cover over 2% of the sample.

The CDR3, cysteine through phenylalanine, is 14 amino acids long. Only the CDR3 DNA stays, 42 bases, in frame from base 1. CDR1 is given as SGHKS and CDR2 as YYEKEE, both from the germline V gene (reference sequence). Trimming leaves V shorter by 3 bases and J shorter by 4 bases, with the junction holding 6 bases beyond the gene matches. A second Seattle source provided samples from volunteer blood donors who had recovered from COVID-19. Collaborating institutions collected whole blood in K2EDTA tubes following their own protocols. For TCRbeta analysis, collaborator samples were shipped as frozen whole blood, as isolated PBMCs, or as DNA extracted from either sample type. Comment on this clone: This clone's antigen is unknown. There are no base qualities to consult, and no much larger clone falls within one base.

Overall study results and their limits: Clinical and demographic metadata were provided uncurated, with the amount varying by source and participant.

The clonotype comes from a woman in her forties or fifties who had recovered from COVID-19. The sequenced sample consisted of peripheral blood. This chain joins TRBV5-5 to TRBJ1-2; 7 middle bases align to TRBD1. DNA sequence: TGTGCCAGCAGCTCCACCCGGGACAGCTATGGCTACACCTTC. Translated, it gives CASSSTRDSYGYTF.